Here is one T cell receptor (beta chain) with its context. Its specific antigen is unknown. A much larger clone is a single base away; this may be a read error. The 35 to 40 donors, aged roughly 6 to 100 years, were systemically healthy Caucasian individuals from Russia. Ten milliliters of peripheral blood were drawn from each donor into EDTA-treated Vacutainer tubes. Ficoll-Paque density-gradient centrifugation was used to isolate PBMCs, with at least 6.5 million per sample. Trizol reagent was used to extract total RNA from PBMCs, with at least 6 micrograms per sample. The percentages of naive CD45RAhigh/CD27high T cells were determined by flow cytometry on a PBMC aliquot from every donor. This sample is drawn from a study of blood T cells in healthy people across ages (dated by TCRdb to between 2014 and 2017). With respect to the entire study: In model experiments, template switching captured roughly one uniquely barcoded TCR beta cDNA molecule for every two T cells. Age-related changes in TCR beta repertoire diversity were measured in the study by deep sequencing normalized with unique cDNA molecular identifiers. Four age groups were formed from the donors: young (average around 15 years), middle-aged (approximately 41), aged (over 55) and long-lived (less than 85). To avoid experimental bias, donors of different ages were randomly spread across the sequencing lanes. The study analyzed two additional independent replicas of 1 million unique cDNA reads from the same blood draw for two donors, one aged 18 to 30 and one aged 80 or older.

Overall study outcomes, separate from this receptor: Bulk unsorted PBMC profiling prevented conclusive comparison of naive and antigen-experienced compartments. Compared with the aged group, the long-lived group had more naive CD4+ T cells, fewer expanded clones and increased TCR diversity, a pattern suggesting age selection. Observed TCR beta diversity correlated strongly with the percentage of naive T cells measured by flow cytometry. The CMV infection status of donors was not known, potentially confounding age-related changes in expanded clonotypes. Estimates of total diversity based on one million sequenced T cells were considered lower bounds and underestimates. As age increased, observed TCR beta diversity per million T cells dropped in a roughly linear way, and a significant reduction was already evident by age roughly 40.

Libraries were constructed by 5' RACE. Sequenced on an Illumina HiSeq 2500. A second PCR of roughly 7 to 12 cycles was performed with a sample-barcoded 5' primer and a J-beta primer mix. Each TCR beta cDNA molecule received a unique molecular identifier from a template-switch 5' adaptor carrying 12 random nucleotides. Each sample yielded at least 3 million CDR3-containing paired-end reads. The Mint cDNA synthesis kit, primed by a TRBC-specific oligonucleotide, was used to synthesize first-strand cDNA from all RNA. Following uracil-DNA glycosylase treatment, a first 18-cycle PCR with universal primers M1SS and BC2_uni_R was performed on all cDNA. As for how the authors treated the data: For normalization, 1 million high-quality reads were randomly selected from each sample, with every read carrying a distinct molecular identifier. Reads with shared molecular identifiers were discarded instead of being binned into consensus sequences. MiTCR, set to a Q25 quality threshold and the strictest error-elimination algorithm, was used for CDR3 identification, clonotype clustering and error correction. A nonparametric unseen species model with Euler transformation was used to estimate a lower bound on total TCR beta diversity. The public sequencing data were trimmed at Q25 with fastp and processed into clonotypes with MiXCR by TCRdb, which kept only in-frame beta chains. Under each unique CDR3 protein, matching rows form one entry showing the most common genes and DNA. TCRdb's processing, not the study's, gives the V and J calls here. The sample has 650,000 to 1,000,000 distinct CDR3 sequences on record, around 36% of them singletons. The ten largest account for 13% of the sample.

The germline ends are 0 bases apart after V is trimmed by 1 base and J by 8 bases. CDR3 length: 11 amino acids, cysteine to phenylalanine. Only the CDR3 region is kept as DNA, spanning 33 bases read in frame from base 1. CDR1 and CDR2, per the germline V gene, are MNHNS and SASEGT. This TCR derives from a man aged 18 to 30 in good health. The sample taken for sequencing was blood. The chain uses TRBV6-1 and TRBJ1-6; the D gene assignment is ambiguous. In nucleotides, the sequence is TGTGCCAGCAGTGAAGATTCACCCCTCCACTTT. Translated, this is CASSEDSPLHF.